A selection of T cell receptor beta chains follows, all from one sample in a study of blood T cell repertoires in COVID-19. The protocol was immunoSEQ multiplex PCR, while the TCRdb copy is restricted to in-frame clones and leaves out a portion. This sample has hundreds of thousands of clones, with around four fifths found just once. The sequencing input was peripheral blood. Receptors originate from a woman in her forties or fifties with acute or convalescent COVID-19. The CDR3 runs from the conserved cysteine through the conserved F or W. A D gene is named only where the DNA matches it firmly. Rows may omit the clone size; those that give it use once, few, many or a size class.

j_call v_call clone_size d_call cdr3_length cdr3_aa cdr3_nt
TRBJ1-2 TRBV6-2/TRBV6-3 - - 12 CASSEQLYGYTF TGTGCCAGCAGTGAGCAACTCTATGGCTACACCTTC
TRBJ1-1 TRBV6-2/TRBV6-3 - - 17 CASSPAAIRVLSTEAFF TGTGCCAGCAGCCCCGCTGCGATACGTGTGCTGAGCACTGAAGCTTTCTTT
TRBJ2-1 TRBV29-1 - TRBD1 12 CSANRGNNEQFF TGCAGCGCCAACAGGGGGAACAATGAGCAGTTCTTC
TRBJ1-1 TRBV5-1 - - 17 CASSLGLGATANTEAFF TGCGCCAGCAGCTTGGGGTTGGGGGCGACAGCGAACACTGAAGCTTTCTTT
TRBJ2-5 TRBV7-2 - - 12 CASSLAGETQYF TGTGCCAGCAGCCTGGCAGGGGAGACCCAGTACTTC
TRBJ2-2 TRBV7-8 few TRBD1 15 CASSFAGGEIRELFF TGTGCCAGCAGCTTTGCAGGGGGCGAAATCCGGGAGCTGTTTTTT
TRBJ2-7 TRBV6-6 - TRBD2 16 CASSWGPSGSLYEQYF TGTGCCAGCAGTTGGGGACCTAGCGGGAGTCTCTACGAGCAGTACTTC
TRBJ2-7 TRBV3-1/TRBV3-2 - TRBD2 19 CASSLRPGLAGPTSYEQYF TGTGCCAGCAGCCTTCGTCCGGGACTAGCGGGTCCCACTTCCTACGAGCAGTACTTC
TRBJ2-2 TRBV2 few TRBD2 15 CASSITGTSGGELFF TGTGCCAGCAGCATCACCGGGACTAGCGGCGGGGAGCTGTTTTTT
TRBJ2-1 TRBV6-5 - TRBD2 14 CASSLAGGYNEQFF TGTGCCAGCAGTCTAGCGGGAGGGTACAATGAGCAGTTCTTC
TRBJ2-7 TRBV3-1/TRBV3-2 - TRBD2 16 CASSQRLRAGAYEQYF TGTGCCAGCAGTCAACGACTCAGGGCGGGGGCCTACGAGCAGTACTTC
TRBJ2-2 TRBV29-1 - - 12 CSVGGSPGELFF TGCAGCGTTGGAGGCAGCCCCGGGGAGCTGTTTTTT
TRBJ2-3 TRBV5-1 once TRBD2 15 CASSLPSGNTDTQYF TGCGCCAGCAGCTTGCCTAGCGGGAACACAGATACGCAGTATTTT
TRBJ2-7 TRBV27 - TRBD1 13 CASSDYRRDRQYF TGTGCCAGCAGTGACTACCGCCGGGACAGGCAGTACTTC
TRBJ2-7 TRBV14 few - 15 CASSLLSSIGYEQYF TGTGCCAGCAGCCTCCTTTCTTCGATCGGGTACGAGCAGTACTTC
TRBJ2-7 TRBV6-2/TRBV6-3 - - 17 CASSYAQGTKGAYEQYF TGTGCCAGCAGTTACGCCCAGGGGACCAAAGGGGCCTACGAGCAGTACTTC
TRBJ2-7 TRBV3-1/TRBV3-2 - - 13 CASSQDLGGEQYF TGTGCCAGCAGCCAAGACTTGGGGGGCGAGCAGTACTTC
TRBJ2-1 TRBV24-1 - TRBD1 17 CATSDFRDRGRDNEQFF TGTGCCACCAGTGATTTCCGGGACAGGGGTAGGGACAATGAGCAGTTCTTC
TRBJ1-2 TRBV18 - TRBD1 13 CASSRGRSYGYTF TGTGCCAGCTCAAGGGGGCGCTCCTATGGCTACACCTTC
TRBJ1-6 TRBV28 - - 14 CASSLRHYNSPLHF TGTGCCAGCAGTTTACGACACTATAATTCACCCCTCCACTTT
TRBJ2-7 TRBV7-2 - - 14 CASSSRDISYEQYF TGTGCCAGCAGCTCCCGGGACATCTCCTACGAGCAGTACTTC
TRBJ2-7 TRBV6-5 - TRBD1 14 CASLTGGLEYEQYF TGTGCCAGCCTGACAGGGGGACTCGAGTACGAGCAGTACTTC
TRBJ1-1 TRBV14 - - 14 CASSPGQQPSEAFF TGTGCCAGCAGCCCAGGGCAGCAACCCAGTGAAGCTTTCTTT
TRBJ1-2 TRBV2 few TRBD1 15 CASSVLEGARMGYTF TGTGCCAGCAGTGTTCTCGAGGGGGCGCGAATGGGCTACACCTTC
TRBJ2-2 TRBV6-2/TRBV6-3 - TRBD2 15 CASSERELNTGELFF TGTGCCAGCAGTGAGCGGGAGCTTAACACCGGGGAGCTGTTTTTT
TRBJ2-2 TRBV5-1 - TRBD2 15 CASSTIAGATGELFF TGCGCCAGCAGCACAATAGCGGGGGCTACCGGGGAGCTGTTTTTT
TRBJ1-6 TRBV3-1/TRBV3-2 once - 16 CASSQVQGWSNSPLHF TGTGCCAGCAGCCAAGTTCAGGGGTGGTCTAATTCACCCCTCCACTTT
TRBJ2-5 TRBV10-3 - - 15 CAISRGTESVETQYF TGTGCCATCAGTCGCGGGACAGAGTCAGTGGAGACCCAGTACTTC
TRBJ1-2 TRBV30 - TRBD1 13 CAWTRDRPQAYTF TGTGCCTGGACTCGGGACAGGCCTCAAGCCTACACCTTC
TRBJ1-1 TRBV5-1 - TRBD1 15 CASSPLGTGGTEAFF TGCGCCAGCAGCCCCCTCGGGACAGGAGGTACTGAAGCTTTCTTT